The 29 T cell receptor beta chains in this list originate from one sample, sequenced in a study of T cell repertoires in cytomegalovirus infection. The antigens these receptors bind are not known. TCRdb called the reads again in MiXCR, with one record for every CDR3 protein. The sample lists over 120,000 distinct CDR3 sequences; about 31% were seen once. The sample was CD8+ T cells from cultured PBMCs, taken from culture after CMV antigen stimulation. The receptors were gathered from a human donor in good health (CMV status not recorded). Some clones in this sample may be carry-over from other donors' samples.

The sample holds a few counts of this clonotype. The rearrangement links TRBV28 to TRBJ1-1, with TRBD1 matching over 9 bases. Trimming at V came to 4 bases and at J to 5 bases, leaving 8 bases not matched to a gene. Germline V gene data show CDR1 as MDHEN and CDR2 as SYDVKM. This CDR3 has 15 residues. CDR3 DNA sequence: TGTGCCAGCAGTTCCCCCCGGGACAGGGCTACTGAAGCTTTCTTT. This codes for CASSSPRDRATEAFF.

This clonotype was recorded many times. This chain joins TRBV7-8 and TRBJ1-3; D is perhaps TRBD1 (6 bases). The CDR3 loop spans 16 amino acids. V gave up 5 bases and J gave up 0 bases, with 14 bases separating them. Looked up from germline, CDR1 is SGHVS and CDR2 is FQNEAQ. CDR3 amino acids: CASSQRQADSGNTIYF. CDR3 nucleotide sequence: TGTGCCAGCAGCCAGAGACAGGCCGACTCTGGAAACACCATATATTTT.

This clonotype was seen at least ten times. This sequence joins TRBV7-9 and TRBJ2-5, with 8 bases matching TRBD2. With 7 bases clipped from V and 0 bases from J, the junction kept 7 bases outside the gene matches. Germline V gene data show CDR1 as SEHNR and CDR2 as FQNEAQ (reference sequence). The CDR3 consists of 15 residues. The chain's CDR3 is CASTPGGGNQETQYF. The CDR3 DNA reads as TGTGCCAGCACCCCGGGCGGGGGGAACCAAGAGACCCAGTACTTC. The complete variable domain, with remaining parts taken from reference TRBV7-9 and TRBJ2-5, reads DTGVSQNPRHKITKRGQNVTFRCDPISEHNRLYWYRQTLGQGPEFLTYFQNEAQLEKSRLLSDRFSAERPKGSFSTLEIQRTEQGDSAMYLCASTPGGGNQETQYFGPGTRLLVL.

This clonotype turned up a few times. V is TRBV2 and J is TRBJ2-5, with D tentatively TRBD1 (5 bases). The CDR3 is 15 residues long. The germline CDR1 and CDR2 sequences are SNHLY and FYNNEI. V gave up 1 base and J gave up 4 bases, with 13 bases separating them. The CDR3 DNA reads as TGTGCCAGCAGTGAAGTTGGCTATGGGGCAGAGACCCAGTACTTC. It codes for CASSEVGYGAETQYF.

This clonotype has at least ten counts. The rearrangement links TRBV19 to TRBJ2-3; 8 positions agree with TRBD2. From germline, CDR1 is LNHDA and CDR2 SQIVND (reference sequence). The V segment lost 7 bases and the J segment 1 base; nucleotides outside the gene matches: 4. CDR3 length: 14 amino acids. CDR3 amino acids: CASTPTSGTDTQYF. CDR3 bases: TGTGCCAGTACTCCGACTAGCGGCACAGATACGCAGTATTTT.

This clonotype was counted only a few times. CDR3 in DNA: TGTGCCAGCAGCCCGCCCGAGGAGGGCCGATTTGGCTACACCTTC. Protein: CASSPPEEGRFGYTF. The chain joins TRBV5-6 to TRBJ1-2; D is unclear. CDR3 length equals 15 residues. The V gene lost 4 bases and the J gene lost 7 bases, with 20 bases spanning the gap. CDR1 SGHDT and CDR2 YYEEEE come from the germline V gene.

The chain carries TRBV6-1 and TRBJ2-6; D is unclear. This CDR3 spans 15 amino acids. CDR1 is MNHNS, CDR2 SASEGT, per germline. V was trimmed by 4 bases and J by 2 bases, leaving 9 bases between them. CDR3 sequence (DNA): TGTGCCAGCAGTGGGATTACCCCTGGGGCCAACGTCCTGACTTTC. This sequence encodes CASSGITPGANVLTF.

The J gene is TRBJ2-3, the V gene TRBV7-2; 7 bases are shared with TRBD2. Losses at the gene ends were 5 bases for V and 2 bases for J; bases not matched to a gene: 10. Germline assignment: CDR1 SGHTA and CDR2 FQGNSA. The length of the CDR3 is 16 residues. This CDR3 is CASSPRGLPNTDTQYF. The CDR3, as DNA: TGTGCCAGCAGCCCGCGGGGACTACCAAACACAGATACGCAGTATTTT.

This clonotype has ten or more counts. The chain is built from TRBV4-1 and TRBJ1-4; the D gene is possibly TRBD1 (5 bases). Germline lookup yields CDR1 MGHRA and CDR2 YSYEKL. CDR3 length equals 15 residues. Trimming took off 1 base at V and 6 bases at J, with 12 bases between the two ends. CDR3 loop: CASSQVQAGYEKLFF. For the CDR3, the DNA is TGCGCCAGCAGCCAAGTACAGGCTGGGTATGAAAAACTGTTTTTT.

This clonotype came up a few times. This chain connects TRBV6-5 to TRBJ1-3; tentatively, D is TRBD1 (5 bases). Germline-derived CDR1 and CDR2 are MNHEY and SVGAGI. The CDR3 is 17 residues long. Trimming removed 0 bases at V and 0 bases at J, with 12 bases between. CDR3 DNA sequence: TGTGCCAGCAGTTACTCGAGTACAGGTTACTCTGGAAACACCATATATTTT. Translation gives CASSYSSTGYSGNTIYF.

This clonotype has more than one count but fewer than ten. The chain carries TRBV2 and TRBJ1-2; 7 bases agree with TRBD1. The V gene end was trimmed by 7 bases and the J gene end by 8 bases; junction bases not matched to a gene: 7. The CDR3 loop spans 12 amino acids. The germline CDR1 and CDR2 sequences are SNHLY and FYNNEI. The CDR3: CASTFDRDGYTF. The CDR3 DNA reads TGTGCCAGCACCTTCGACAGGGACGGCTACACCTTC.

V gene TRBV6-5 combines with J gene TRBJ2-7; D is perhaps TRBD2 (6 bases). The CDR3 is 16 amino acids. V gave up 0 bases and J gave up 5 bases, with 17 bases separating them. CDR1 MNHEY and CDR2 SVGAGI come from the germline V gene. The CDR3 DNA sequence: TGTGCCAGCAGTTACTCCCTAGAAGGTTGGGAGGACGAGCAGTACTTC. It codes for CASSYSLEGWEDEQYF.

This clonotype has more than one count but fewer than ten. J is TRBJ2-1 and V is TRBV9, with 9 bases fitting TRBD1. This CDR3 is 16 amino acids long. V shed 0 bases, J shed 6 bases, and the junction held 7 bases outside the gene matches. Germline CDR1 SGDLS, CDR2 YYNGEE. CDR3 DNA: TGTGCCAGCAGCGTAGACCCGGGACAGGGAATCAATGAGCAGTTCTTC. It encodes CASSVDPGQGINEQFF.

This clonotype occurred a few times. The rearrangement joins TRBV7-6 to TRBJ2-1; TRBD2 aligns across 10 bases. The CDR3 spans 19 residues. V was pared by 0 bases and J by 4 bases, with 12 bases of the junction left unmatched. The V gene's germline CDR1 is SGHVS and CDR2 FNYEAQ. The CDR3 nucleotides read TGTGCCAGCAGCTTAGCGGCCGGAGCGGGGGGGATATGGTACAATGAGCAGTTCTTC. As protein: CASSLAAGAGGIWYNEQFF. The full variable domain, rest sourced from reference TRBV7-6 and TRBJ2-1, is GAGVSQSPRYKVTKRGQDVALRCDPISGHVSLYWYRQALGQGPEFLTYFNYEAQQDKSGLPNDRFSAERPEGSISTLTIQRTEQRDSAMYRCASSLAAGAGGIWYNEQFFGPGTRLTVL.

This clonotype was observed a handful of times. The chain combines TRBV9 with TRBJ1-4, with TRBD1 matching 7 bases. J gave up 1 base and V 3 bases, and 3 bases lay outside the gene matches. Germline lookup yields CDR1 SGDLS and CDR2 YYNGEE. The CDR3 has 15 residues. In DNA form, the CDR3 reads TGTGCCAGCAGCGAAGACAGGGAAACTAATGAAAAACTGTTTTTT. Its translation: CASSEDRETNEKLFF.

The CDR3 protein is CASSYSGKWATEAFF. In nucleotides, the CDR3 is TGTGCCAGCAGTTACTCGGGGAAGTGGGCCACTGAAGCTTTCTTT. The genes are TRBV6-5 and TRBJ1-1; D not resolved. CDR3 length: 15 residues. Germline values: CDR1 MNHEY, CDR2 SVGAGI. Trimming shortened V by 0 bases and J by 4 bases, and 12 bases separated the two germline ends.

The J gene is TRBJ2-5, the V gene TRBV6-5, with D tentatively TRBD2 (5 bases). Germline-derived CDR1 and CDR2 are MNHEY and SVGAGI. This CDR3 region has 13 residues. V lost 8 bases, J lost 5 bases, and 15 bases lay in between. The CDR3 region is CASGLHGRETQYF. The DNA for the CDR3 is TGTGCCAGCGGACTGCACGGTCGGGAGACCCAGTACTTC.

The count of this clonotype is one. The chain links TRBV24-1 to TRBJ2-1; TRBD1 matches at 8 bases. Germline CDR1 is KGHDR and CDR2 is SFDVKD. The CDR3 covers 14 residues. Trimming took 8 bases from V and 7 from J; bases not matched to a gene: 9. CDR3 coding DNA: TGTGCCACCACCCAGGGGGCTGGTGAAAATGAGCAGTTCTTC. Residues: CATTQGAGENEQFF.

The chain has TRBV7-3 and TRBJ2-1; 7 bases map to TRBD1. Germline V lookup: CDR1 SGHTA, CDR2 FQGTGA. The CDR3 runs to 14 residues. Trimming at V came to 2 bases and at J to 8 bases, leaving 6 bases not matched to a gene. For the CDR3, the DNA is TGTGCCAGCAGCTTACAGACAGGGTGGGATGAGCAGTTCTTC. This codes for CASSLQTGWDEQFF.

V gene TRBV7-6 combines with J gene TRBJ2-7, with 11 bases lining up with TRBD1. Germline trimming cut 7 bases from V and 5 bases from J; bases unmatched to any gene: 13. The CDR3 is made up of 16 amino acids. Germline V lookup: CDR1 SGHVS, CDR2 FNYEAQ. The CDR3 DNA sequence: TGTGCCAGCACCTCCCCCCGGACAGGGGGCATCAACGAGCAGTACTTC. Translating it yields CASTSPRTGGINEQYF.

The chain joins TRBV11-2 to TRBJ2-7, with D possibly called TRBD1 or TRBD2 (5 bases each). CDR3 length: 13 amino acids. Germline assignment: CDR1 SGHAT and CDR2 FQNNGV. V was trimmed by 1 base and J by 4 bases, leaving 8 bases between them. CDR3 nucleotide sequence: TGTGCCAGCAGCTTAGGAGGGGAATACGAGCAGTACTTC. This encodes CASSLGGEYEQYF.

This rearrangement joins TRBV6-6 to TRBJ2-7; no clear D gene. This CDR3 has 13 residues. Germline V gene data show CDR1 as MNHNY and CDR2 as SVGAGI (reference sequence). V was clipped by 8 bases and J by 4 bases, with 15 bases between them. The CDR3 DNA follows: TGTGCCAGCGGAACGGCAGAGTGGTACGAGCAGTACTTC. Protein product: CASGTAEWYEQYF.

The V call is TRBV11-2, the J call TRBJ2-3; TRBD1 might be the D (6 bases). V dropped 2 bases and J dropped 0 bases, with 18 bases sitting between them. The V gene's germline CDR1 is SGHAT and CDR2 FQNNGV. The CDR3 extends over 18 amino acids. CDR3 in amino acids: CASSLFFIGGPSTDTQYF. The CDR3 bases are TGTGCCAGCAGCTTATTTTTTATTGGGGGCCCTAGCACAGATACGCAGTATTTT. Full variable domain (remainder filled in from reference TRBV11-2 and TRBJ2-3): EAGVAQSPRYKIIEKRQSVAFWCNPISGHATLYWYQQILGQGPKLLIQFQNNGVVDDSQLPKDRFSAERLKGVDSTLKIQPAKLEDSAVYLCASSLFFIGGPSTDTQYFGPGTRLTVL.

With regard to this clonotype: This may come from a read error, since a much larger clone is one base off. The chain links TRBV7-2 to TRBJ2-2; D gene uncertain. Germline V gene sequence: CDR1 SGHTA, CDR2 FQGNSA. The CDR3 consists of 15 residues. V dropped 2 bases and J dropped 4 bases, with 11 bases sitting between them. CDR3 residues: CASSLSWWGTGELFF. CDR3 sequence (DNA): TGTGCCAGCAGCTTAAGTTGGTGGGGCACCGGGGAGCTGTTTTTT.

On this clonotype itself: Compared with germline, one end of the junction differs, possibly owing to a read error. The chain employs TRBV19 and TRBJ1-1; a possible D gene is TRBD1 (5 bases). Germline V CDR1 and CDR2: LNHDA, SQIVND (reference sequence). There are 13 residues in the CDR3. CDR3 in DNA: TGTGCCAGTTGTATAGGCGGGACTTCTGAAGCTTTCTTT. As protein: CASCIGGTSEAFF.

This sequence joins TRBV6-5 and TRBJ1-1; D is possibly TRBD1 (5 bases). From germline, CDR1 is MNHEY and CDR2 SVGAGI. V lost 0 bases and J 5 bases, leaving 10 bases between the germline ends. The CDR3 extends over 14 amino acids. The CDR3 DNA is TGTGCCAGCAGTTACTCCGGGGCGAAAACTGAAGCTTTCTTT. Protein: CASSYSGAKTEAFF.

This chain joins TRBV19 and TRBJ1-2; D remains unclear. The CDR3 covers 13 residues. Trimming removed 6 bases from V and 4 bases from J, with 12 bases in between. Germline V gene data show CDR1 as LNHDA and CDR2 as SQIVND (reference sequence). For the CDR3, the DNA is TGTGCCAGTAGCCTTGGGGATACCTATGGCTACACCTTC. As protein: CASSLGDTYGYTF.

This clonotype has more than one count but fewer than ten. The chain links TRBV12-3 or TRBV12-4 to TRBJ1-1; D gene ambiguous. This CDR3 is 15 amino acids long. V shed 2 bases and J shed 1 base, with 11 bases lying between them. Here the CDR3 DNA reads TGTGCCAGCAGTTTATTTCTACGTCAGAACACTGAAGCTTTCTTT. Its translation: CASSLFLRQNTEAFF.

The V and J genes are TRBV19 and TRBJ1-1; D call uncertain. This CDR3 region has 12 residues. The V end was cut by 6 bases, the J end by 4 bases, with 9 bases between. Per the germline V gene, CDR1 is LNHDA and CDR2 is SQIVND (reference sequence). In DNA, the CDR3 is TGTGCCAGTAGATGGGATGGCACTGAAGCTTTCTTT. Residues: CASRWDGTEAFF.